Listed below are T cell receptor beta chains from one sample, sequenced in a study of blood T cell repertoires in COVID-19. Clones were read by immunoSEQ multiplex PCR, and TCRdb kept only the in-frame ones, dropping some. Among 200,000 to 250,000 clones listed, approximately 86% were seen once. The sequenced material came from PBMCs or T cells enriched from blood (not recorded which). The receptors here all came from a woman aged 45-59 years who had recovered from COVID-19. Each CDR3 is given with its conserved first and last residue. D genes are given only for firm matches. Size is omitted from some rows. Given values are once, few, many or a class for expanded clones.

V: TRBV3-1/TRBV3-2; size: once; D: NA; J: TRBJ1-1; DNA: TGTGCCAGCAGCCAAGGGTTTCAGGGGCTGCCAGCTTTCTTT; CDR3: CASSQGFQGLPAFF
V: TRBV5-4; size: NA; D: TRBD2; J: TRBJ2-2; DNA: TGTGCCAGCAGCTTGGGCGGACTAGCGGGAAACACCGGGGAGCTGTTTTTT; CDR3: CASSLGGLAGNTGELFF
V: TRBV5-1; size: NA; D: TRBD1; J: TRBJ2-5; DNA: TGCGCCAGCAGCCCACGGACAGGGTCGACAGAGACCCAGTACTTC; CDR3: CASSPRTGSTETQYF
V: TRBV5-4; size: NA; D: TRBD1; J: TRBJ1-2; DNA: TGTGCCAGCAGCTTGGCCCTACGGACAGGGGATGGCTACACCTTC; CDR3: CASSLALRTGDGYTF
V: TRBV7-9; size: NA; D: TRBD1; J: TRBJ1-5; DNA: TGTGCCAGCAGCATAGGACAGGGCCATCAGCCCCAGCATTTT; CDR3: CASSIGQGHQPQHF
V: TRBV27; size: NA; D: TRBD2; J: TRBJ2-3; DNA: TGTGCCAGCAGCGAGCAAACTAGCGGTTCTAGCACAGATACGCAGTATTTT; CDR3: CASSEQTSGSSTDTQYF
V: TRBV28; size: NA; D: TRBD1; J: TRBJ2-7; DNA: TGTGCCAGCCGGACAGGCTACTACGAGCAGTACTTC; CDR3: CASRTGYYEQYF
V: TRBV29-1; size: NA; D: TRBD1; J: TRBJ1-1; DNA: TGCAGCGCCGTGGGACAGATGAACACTGAAGCTTTCTTT; CDR3: CSAVGQMNTEAFF
V: TRBV29-1; size: NA; D: NA; J: TRBJ1-1; DNA: TGCAGCGTTCTTAGGGGCAGCTACAACACTGAAGCTTTCTTT; CDR3: CSVLRGSYNTEAFF
V: TRBV5-1; size: NA; D: NA; J: TRBJ1-1; DNA: TGCGCCAGCAGCTTTGAAGGACACGACACTGAAGCTTTCTTT; CDR3: CASSFEGHDTEAFF
V: TRBV28; size: NA; D: NA; J: TRBJ2-7; DNA: TGTGCCAGCAGTGACCCCGGGTATGTTGGCGAGCAGTACTTC; CDR3: CASSDPGYVGEQYF
V: TRBV6-4; size: NA; D: TRBD1; J: TRBJ1-2; DNA: TGTGCCAGCAGTGACGGGACAGGAGTTAGCGGCTACACCTTC; CDR3: CASSDGTGVSGYTF
V: TRBV2; size: NA; D: TRBD2; J: TRBJ2-1; DNA: TGTGCCAGCAGTGAAGCTCCTAGCGGGAGGGACAATGAGCAGTTCTTC; CDR3: CASSEAPSGRDNEQFF
V: TRBV3-1/TRBV3-2; size: NA; D: NA; J: TRBJ2-1; DNA: TGTGCCAGCAGCCTGCTCACGGACTCTACTTTCAATGAGCAGTTCTTC; CDR3: CASSLLTDSTFNEQFF
V: TRBV29-1; size: NA; D: NA; J: TRBJ2-3; DNA: TGCAGCGTTGAGTCCAAGCGGGGCACAGATACGCAGTATTTT; CDR3: CSVESKRGTDTQYF
V: TRBV2; size: NA; D: TRBD1; J: TRBJ1-6; DNA: TGTGCCAGCAGCGCCTTGGGACAGGGGCAGGCACCCCTCCACTTT; CDR3: CASSALGQGQAPLHF
V: TRBV3-1/TRBV3-2; size: NA; D: NA; J: TRBJ1-1; DNA: TGTGCCAGCAGCCCCATTGGGAGGCATGAAGCTTTCTTT; CDR3: CASSPIGRHEAFF
V: TRBV11-2; size: NA; D: TRBD2; J: TRBJ2-1; DNA: TGTGCCAGCAACCGAGGGAGGGTCAATGAGCAGTTCTTC; CDR3: CASNRGRVNEQFF
V: TRBV5-1; size: NA; D: TRBD1; J: TRBJ2-7; DNA: TGCGCCAGCAGCCCCGGGACAGGTAGGGACGAGCAGTACTTC; CDR3: CASSPGTGRDEQYF
V: TRBV27; size: NA; D: NA; J: TRBJ2-7; DNA: TGTGCCAGCAGTAGGGGTACAGGGCTATACGAGCAGTACTTC; CDR3: CASSRGTGLYEQYF
V: TRBV4-3; size: NA; D: NA; J: TRBJ1-1; DNA: TGCGCCAGCAGCCGGGGGGTAGATGTGAACACTGAAGCTTTCTTT; CDR3: CASSRGVDVNTEAFF
V: TRBV9; size: NA; D: NA; J: TRBJ2-1; DNA: TGTGCCAGCAGCGTAGCGGGGGTTTACAATGAGCAGTTCTTC; CDR3: CASSVAGVYNEQFF
V: TRBV27; size: NA; D: TRBD1; J: TRBJ2-3; DNA: TGTGCCAGCAGTTTGACAGGGGGTTACACAGATACGCAGTATTTT; CDR3: CASSLTGGYTDTQYF
V: TRBV5-1; size: NA; D: NA; J: TRBJ1-1; DNA: TGCGCCAGCAGCTGGGGCAGTCAGAACACTGAAGCTTTCTTT; CDR3: CASSWGSQNTEAFF
V: TRBV18; size: once; D: NA; J: TRBJ2-2; DNA: TGTGCCAGCTCACCACAAACGGCCAGGGGGGAGCTGTTTTTT; CDR3: CASSPQTARGELFF
V: TRBV21-1; size: NA; D: NA; J: TRBJ2-3; DNA: TGTGCCAGCAGCAGGGAGACTAGCGGGCTCACAGATACGCAGTATTTT; CDR3: CASSRETSGLTDTQYF
V: TRBV29-1; size: NA; D: NA; J: TRBJ1-2; DNA: TGCAGCGTTGAAGATCGGGGGGCAGGGCGGACTTATGGCTACACCTTC; CDR3: CSVEDRGAGRTYGYTF
V: TRBV5-1; size: once; D: NA; J: TRBJ1-5; DNA: TGCGCCAGCAGCGCAGACGGGTCTAGCAATCAGCCCCAGCATTTT; CDR3: CASSADGSSNQPQHF
V: TRBV4-1; size: few; D: TRBD1; J: TRBJ1-4; DNA: TGCGCCAGCAGCCAAGACCGGACAGGGGATGTGGGTAATGAAAAACTGTTTTTT; CDR3: CASSQDRTGDVGNEKLFF
V: TRBV9; size: NA; D: NA; J: TRBJ2-5; DNA: TGTGCCAGCAGCGTAAATCCGGGGGAGACCCAGTACTTC; CDR3: CASSVNPGETQYF
V: TRBV7-2; size: NA; D: TRBD1; J: TRBJ2-2; DNA: TGTGCCAGCGGAACAGGGGGCGCGGGTACCGGGGAGCTGTTTTTT; CDR3: CASGTGGAGTGELFF
V: TRBV28; size: NA; D: TRBD2; J: TRBJ2-1; DNA: TGTGCCAGCAGAACACCTAGCGGGGGGTACAATGAGCAGTTCTTC; CDR3: CASRTPSGGYNEQFF
V: TRBV5-1; size: NA; D: TRBD2; J: TRBJ2-1; DNA: TGCGCCAGCAGCTTGATGGGGACTAGCGAAAATGAGCAGTTCTTC; CDR3: CASSLMGTSENEQFF
V: TRBV10-3; size: NA; D: NA; J: TRBJ2-1; DNA: TGTGCCATCAGTGATCCGTCCCGGCGTACGGGCAATGAGCAGTTCTTC; CDR3: CAISDPSRRTGNEQFF
V: TRBV18; size: NA; D: TRBD2; J: TRBJ2-7; DNA: TGTGCCAGCTCACCCAAACTAGCGGGAGACGAGCAGTACTTC; CDR3: CASSPKLAGDEQYF
V: TRBV30; size: NA; D: NA; J: TRBJ2-3; DNA: TGTGCCTGGAACCCGGGGGGCGGGACGAAAGATACGCAGTATTTT; CDR3: CAWNPGGGTKDTQYF
V: TRBV19; size: NA; D: NA; J: TRBJ2-5; DNA: TGTGCCAGTAGTATTACGGGGGGCCTTGAGACCCAGTACTTC; CDR3: CASSITGGLETQYF
V: TRBV5-8; size: NA; D: TRBD2; J: TRBJ2-7; DNA: TGTGCCAGCAGCTTGGAAGAGCGGGAGCCGACCTACGAGCAGTACTTC; CDR3: CASSLEEREPTYEQYF